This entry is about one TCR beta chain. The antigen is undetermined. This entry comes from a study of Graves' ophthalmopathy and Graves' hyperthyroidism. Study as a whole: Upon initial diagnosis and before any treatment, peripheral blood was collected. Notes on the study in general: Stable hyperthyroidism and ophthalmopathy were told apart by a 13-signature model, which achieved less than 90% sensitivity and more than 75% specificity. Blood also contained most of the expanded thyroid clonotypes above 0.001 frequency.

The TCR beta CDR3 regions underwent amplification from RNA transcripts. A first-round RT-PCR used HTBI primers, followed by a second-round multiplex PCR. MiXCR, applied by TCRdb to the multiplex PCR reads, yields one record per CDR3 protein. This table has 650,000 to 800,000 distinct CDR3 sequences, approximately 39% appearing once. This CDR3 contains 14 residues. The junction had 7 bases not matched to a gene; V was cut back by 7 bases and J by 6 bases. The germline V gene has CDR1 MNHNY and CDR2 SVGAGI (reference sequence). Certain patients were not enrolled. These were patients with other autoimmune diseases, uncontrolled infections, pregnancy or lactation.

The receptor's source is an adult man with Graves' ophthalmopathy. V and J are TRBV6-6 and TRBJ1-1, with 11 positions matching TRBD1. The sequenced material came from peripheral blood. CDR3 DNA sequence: TGTGCCAGCAAGGACAGGGGGCCAGTGGCTGAAGCTTTCTTT. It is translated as CASKDRGPVAEAFF.